Reported below is one T cell receptor beta chain. No antigen is known for it. Sequencing was performed with immunoSEQ multiplex PCR; in TCRdb, only in-frame clones are kept and a portion is missing. The sample lists fewer than 200,000 clones; just over 85% were seen once. CDR1 and CDR2 from the germline V gene are KGHSH and LQKENI. V was clipped by 4 bases and J by 3 bases, with 10 bases between them. This CDR3 is 13 amino acids long. This record belongs to a study of T cell responses to AZD1222 COVID-19 vaccine. Study-level findings and limits: Spike-specific TCR breadth and depth both grew after two AZD1222 doses. Clonal diversity may have been underestimated in mostly white British donors. None of the repertoires were sampled until the peak T cell response had passed.

The origin of this receptor is an adult who received the AZD1222 COVID-19 vaccine. The material was peripheral blood, obtained 28 days after the second AZD1222 dose. This rearrangement joins TRBV18 to TRBJ2-7; D tentatively fits TRBD1 or TRBD2 (5 bases each). In nucleotides, the CDR3 is TGTGCCAGCTCACGGGACGGTAGCTACGAGCAGTACTTC. Protein sequence: CASSRDGSYEQYF.